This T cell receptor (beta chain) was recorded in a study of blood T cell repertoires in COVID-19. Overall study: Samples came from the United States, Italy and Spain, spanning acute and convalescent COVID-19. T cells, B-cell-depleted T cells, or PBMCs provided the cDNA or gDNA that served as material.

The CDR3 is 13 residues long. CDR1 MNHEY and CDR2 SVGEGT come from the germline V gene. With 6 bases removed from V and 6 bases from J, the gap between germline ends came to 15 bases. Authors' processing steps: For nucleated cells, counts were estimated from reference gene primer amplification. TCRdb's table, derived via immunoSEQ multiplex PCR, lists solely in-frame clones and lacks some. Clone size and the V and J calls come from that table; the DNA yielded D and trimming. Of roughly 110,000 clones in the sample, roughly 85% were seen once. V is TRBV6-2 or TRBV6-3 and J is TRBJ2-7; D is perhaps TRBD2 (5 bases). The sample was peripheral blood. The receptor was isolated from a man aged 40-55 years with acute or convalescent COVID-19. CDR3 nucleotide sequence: TGTGCCAGCAGCCCGTGGGGAGACGGCGAGCAGTACTTC. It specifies CASSPWGDGEQYF.